The 16 T cell receptor beta chains below come from one sample, sequenced in a study of T cells in localized non-small cell lung cancer. Method: immunoSEQ multiplex PCR; TCRdb's copy keeps in-frame clones and lacks some. The data hold some 1,800 clones, with roughly 22% observed a single time. Source: normal lung tissue next to the tumor, taken before any cancer treatment. The receptors come from a man between 18 and 49 years old with stage I lung adenocarcinoma.

By share, this clone counts as large. The chain links TRBV6-8 to TRBJ1-6; 7 bases fit TRBD1. The V and J ends lost 6 bases and 10 bases, in that order; junction bases with no gene match: 6. Germline-derived CDR1 and CDR2 are MNHGY and SAAAGT. The CDR3 spans 13 residues. CDR3 sequence (DNA): TGTGCCAGCAGCCGGGACAGCGGATCACCCCTCCACTTT. Amino acid sequence: CASSRDSGSPLHF.

This clone is termed large. The rearrangement joins TRBV19 to TRBJ1-2; 8 bases are shared with TRBD1. The CDR3 covers 15 residues. The ends lost 4 bases at V and 6 bases at J; junction bases unmatched: 10. CDR1 and CDR2 (germline): LNHDA, SQIVND (reference sequence). The CDR3 loop is CASSTQGALGDGYTF. The DNA for the CDR3 is TGTGCCAGTAGTACTCAGGGGGCATTGGGTGATGGCTACACCTTC. Filled out from reference TRBV19 and TRBJ1-2, the complete variable domain reads DGGITQSPKYLFRKEGQNVTLSCEQNLNHDAMYWYRQDPGQGLRLIYYSQIVNDFQKGDIAEGYSVSREKKESFPLTVTSAQKNPTAFYLCASSTQGALGDGYTFGSGTRLTVV.

About this clone: One end of the junction fails to match germline, which may point to a read error. V is TRBV5-1 and J is TRBJ2-5; TRBD1 might be the D (6 bases). Germline CDR1 reads SGHRS; CDR2 reads YFSETQ. The CDR3 extends over 16 amino acids. The CDR3 DNA follows: TGCGCCAGCAGTTTGGGCCCGGGGACACAACAAGAGACCCAGTACTTC. It is translated as CASSLGPGTQQETQYF.

The chain joins TRBV5-1 to TRBJ1-1; the D gene is possibly TRBD1 (6 bases). CDR3 size: 15 residues. The V end lost 3 bases, the J end lost 0 bases, and 12 bases lay between the germline ends. Per germline, CDR1 SGHRS and CDR2 YFSETQ. CDR3 in amino acids: CASSSVQGLNTEAFF. The CDR3, as DNA: TGCGCCAGCAGCTCCGTACAGGGCTTGAACACTGAAGCTTTCTTT.

Relative to its sample, this clone is medium-sized. This chain joins TRBV6-8 and TRBJ1-2; D gene unclear. Germline V lookup: CDR1 MNHGY, CDR2 SAAAGT. The CDR3 runs 13 residues. V was trimmed by 4 bases and J by 8 bases, leaving 14 bases between them. CDR3 loop: CASSSPDTWGYTF. The CDR3, as DNA: TGTGCCAGCAGTTCCCCAGACACATGGGGCTACACCTTC.

By share, this clone ranks as large (0.1 to 1%). This chain connects TRBV9 to TRBJ2-1; unclear D gene. This CDR3 region has 13 residues. Germline V gives CDR1 SGDLS, CDR2 YYNGEE. V was pared by 3 bases and J by 2 bases, with 6 bases between. The CDR3 nucleotides are TGTGCCAGCAGCGCCCTTACCTACAATGAGCAGTTCTTC. It translates to CASSALTYNEQFF.

J is TRBJ2-3 and V is TRBV10-3; D is unresolved. Trimming pared 0 bases from V and 2 bases from J, leaving 6 bases between. The CDR3 totals 14 residues. Looked up from germline, CDR1 is ENHRY and CDR2 is SYGVKD. CDR3 bases: TGTGCCATCAGTGAGTCGGGCAACACAGATACGCAGTATTTT. Its protein product is CAISESGNTDTQYF.

The chain combines TRBV28 with TRBJ1-5; D remains ambiguous. The CDR3 has 13 residues. Germline V gives CDR1 MDHEN, CDR2 SYDVKM. The V and J ends lost 6 bases and 4 bases respectively, with 10 bases between them. CDR3 in amino acids: CASSYDTNQPQHF. The DNA of the CDR3 is TGTGCCAGCAGCTACGACACTAATCAGCCCCAGCATTTT.

This clone was recorded a few times. The CDR3 protein is CASMDDSNQPQHF. The CDR3 bases are TGTGCCAGCATGGACGATAGCAATCAGCCCCAGCATTTT. This chain joins TRBV28 and TRBJ1-5; no definite D call. The CDR3 contains 13 residues. The ends were cut back, 7 bases at V and 0 bases at J, with 7 bases in the middle. Germline lookup yields CDR1 MDHEN and CDR2 SYDVKM. The full variable domain, completed using reference TRBV28 and TRBJ1-5, is DVKVTQSSRYLVKRTGEKVFLECVQDMDHENMFWYRQDPGLGLRLIYFSYDVKMKEKGDIPEGYSVSREKKERFSLILESASTNQTSMYLCASMDDSNQPQHFGDGTRLSIL.

By frequency in the sample, this clone is medium-sized. The V and J genes are TRBV11-3 and TRBJ1-5; D may be TRBD1 (5 bases). V lost 6 bases to trimming and J lost 7 bases, with 16 bases between them. CDR3 length: 14 residues. In germline, CDR1 is SGHNT, CDR2 YENEEA. CDR3 bases: TGTGCCAGCAGTTTACCTGGGGGTTACCAGCCCCAGCATTTT. Translating it yields CASSLPGGYQPQHF.

This clone is medium-sized. V and J are TRBV9 and TRBJ2-5; 11 bases are a match to TRBD2. After removal of 0 bases from V and 1 base from J, the junction contained 2 bases not matched to a gene. The CDR3 runs to 16 residues. Germline CDR1 SGDLS, CDR2 YYNGEE. CDR3 residues: CASSVGTSGRQETQYF. Here the CDR3 DNA reads TGTGCCAGCAGCGTAGGGACTAGCGGGCGCCAAGAGACCCAGTACTTC.

This clone is labeled as medium-sized (0.01 to 0.1%). The J gene is TRBJ2-1, the V gene TRBV9; D is possibly TRBD2 (6 bases). This CDR3 comprises 18 residues. Trimming cost V 5 bases and J 5 bases, with 26 bases left between them. The germline gives CDR1 SGDLS, CDR2 YYNGEE. CDR3 residues: CASSERGGNAAGHNEQFF. DNA of the CDR3: TGTGCCAGCAGTGAAAGAGGAGGGAATGCAGCGGGTCACAATGAGCAGTTCTTC.

The genes are TRBV6-8 and TRBJ2-7; 9 bases align to TRBD1. This CDR3 spans 15 amino acids. V lost 5 bases, J lost 5 bases, and 10 bases stayed unmatched. Germline V gene data show CDR1 as MNHGY and CDR2 as SAAAGT. CDR3 nucleotides: TGTGCCAGCAGTACGGGGACAGGGATCAGGCACGAGCAGTACTTC. Protein: CASSTGTGIRHEQYF.

This clone was picked up one time. This chain connects TRBV19 to TRBJ1-1, with D unresolved. Per the germline V gene, CDR1 is LNHDA and CDR2 is SQIVND (reference sequence). The CDR3 covers 15 residues. Trimming took off 7 bases at V and 1 base at J, with 16 bases between the two ends. CDR3 in amino acids: CASTDGRRGNTEAFF. The CDR3 DNA reads as TGTGCCAGTACCGATGGCAGGAGAGGGAACACTGAAGCTTTCTTT.

Only a few counts were recorded for this clone. V and J are TRBV11-3 and TRBJ1-5; D is perhaps TRBD1 (5 bases). The CDR3 runs to 14 residues. Germline loops: CDR1 SGHNT, CDR2 YENEEA. V shed 2 bases and J shed 5 bases, with 10 bases lying between them. Here the CDR3 reads CASSLRSQDQPQHF. CDR3 coding DNA: TGTGCCAGCAGCTTACGGTCACAGGATCAGCCCCAGCATTTT.

This chain uses TRBV6-8 with TRBJ1-2; the D gene is possibly TRBD1 (6 bases). V was cut by 2 bases and J by 8 bases, with 15 bases left in between. CDR1 and CDR2 from the germline V gene are MNHGY and SAAAGT. The CDR3 is 14 amino acids. The CDR3 bases are TGTGCCAGCAGTTACCAGCAGGGGTATCAGGGCTACACCTTC. It codes for CASSYQQGYQGYTF.